This T cell receptor beta chain was retrieved from a study of long-term antiretroviral therapy in people with HIV. Every specimen held between roughly 0.85-11 million cryopreserved PBMC. These were thawed and washed before DNA extraction. Germline loops: CDR1 MNHEY, CDR2 SVGAGI. This CDR3 region has 13 residues. V was cut by 0 bases and J by 3 bases, with 6 bases left in between. A v3.0 immunoSEQ assay was performed at survey level. Clones were sequenced by immunoSEQ multiplex PCR, and TCRdb holds only the in-frame ones, with some missing. The sample contains tens of thousands of clones, 94% of which appear only once.

The chain has TRBV6-5 and TRBJ2-7; D gene uncertain. The sequencing here drew on unsorted PBMCs, taken 4.1 years after starting antiretroviral therapy. This TCR was recovered from a woman between 50 and 59 years old with HIV. CDR3 coding DNA: TGTGCCAGCAGTTACTCGAGGCGCTACGAGCAGTACTTC. Protein sequence: CASSYSRRYEQYF.